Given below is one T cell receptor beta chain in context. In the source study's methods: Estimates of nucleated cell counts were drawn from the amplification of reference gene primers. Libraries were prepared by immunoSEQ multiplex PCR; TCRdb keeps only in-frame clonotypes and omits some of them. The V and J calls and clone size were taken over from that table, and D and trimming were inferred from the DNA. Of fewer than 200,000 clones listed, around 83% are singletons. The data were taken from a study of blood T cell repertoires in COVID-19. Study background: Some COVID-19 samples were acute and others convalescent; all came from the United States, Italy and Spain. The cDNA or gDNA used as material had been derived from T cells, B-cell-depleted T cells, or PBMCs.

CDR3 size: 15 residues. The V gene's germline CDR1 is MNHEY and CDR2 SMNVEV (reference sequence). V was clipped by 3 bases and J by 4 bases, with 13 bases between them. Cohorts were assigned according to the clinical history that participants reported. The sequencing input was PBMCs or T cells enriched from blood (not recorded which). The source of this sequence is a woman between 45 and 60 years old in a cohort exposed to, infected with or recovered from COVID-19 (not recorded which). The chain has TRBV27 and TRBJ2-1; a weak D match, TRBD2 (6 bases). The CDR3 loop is CASSLPGDGYNEQFF. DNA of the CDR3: TGTGCCAGCAGTTTGCCGGGGGATGGGTACAATGAGCAGTTCTTC.